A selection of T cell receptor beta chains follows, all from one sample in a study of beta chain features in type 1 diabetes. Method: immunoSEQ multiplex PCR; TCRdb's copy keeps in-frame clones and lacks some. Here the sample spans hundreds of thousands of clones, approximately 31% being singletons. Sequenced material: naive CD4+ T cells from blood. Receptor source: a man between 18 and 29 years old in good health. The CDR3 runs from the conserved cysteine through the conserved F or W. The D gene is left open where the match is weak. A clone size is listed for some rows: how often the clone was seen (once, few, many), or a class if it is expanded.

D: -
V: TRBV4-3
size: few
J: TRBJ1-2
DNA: TGCGCCAGCAGTCAAGGAGGGATCTATGGCTACACCTTC
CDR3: CASSQGGIYGYTF

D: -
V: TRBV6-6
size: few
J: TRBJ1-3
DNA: TGTGCCGCGGCGGGGCAGTACGGAAACACCATATATTTT
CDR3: CAAAGQYGNTIYF

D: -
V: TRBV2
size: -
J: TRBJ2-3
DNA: TGTGCCAGCAGTGCCAAACACTTGAGGACAGATACGCAGTATTTT
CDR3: CASSAKHLRTDTQYF

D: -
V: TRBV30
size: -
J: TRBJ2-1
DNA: TGTGCCTGGAGTGTACTGGGGACGGCAGGGTTCTTC
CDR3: CAWSVLGTAGFF

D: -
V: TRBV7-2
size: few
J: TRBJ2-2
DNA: TGTGCCAGCAGCTTTACCCGATTTACCGGGGAGCTGTTTTTT
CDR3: CASSFTRFTGELFF

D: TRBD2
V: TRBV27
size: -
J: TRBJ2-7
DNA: TGTGCCACCGGGACGGGGAGGGACGAGCAGTACTTC
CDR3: CATGTGRDEQYF

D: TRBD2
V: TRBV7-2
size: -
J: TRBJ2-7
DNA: TGTGCCAGCAGCCAGACTAGCGGGCCCTACGAGCAGTACTTC
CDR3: CASSQTSGPYEQYF

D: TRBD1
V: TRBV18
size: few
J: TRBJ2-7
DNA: TGTGCCAGCGCACTCGACAGGGCTGGCGAGCAGTACTTC
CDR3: CASALDRAGEQYF

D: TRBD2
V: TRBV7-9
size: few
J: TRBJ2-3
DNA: TGTGCCAGCAGCCCCGCGGGGGTTGATACGCAGTATTTT
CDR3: CASSPAGVDTQYF

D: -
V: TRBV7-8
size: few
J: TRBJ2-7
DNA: TGTGCCAGCAGCTCATTGAGAATCCGGGCCTCCTACGAGCAGTACTTC
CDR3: CASSSLRIRASYEQYF

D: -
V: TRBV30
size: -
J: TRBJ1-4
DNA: TGTGCCTGGAGTCGGGGAAGTGAAAAACTGTTTTTT
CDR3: CAWSRGSEKLFF

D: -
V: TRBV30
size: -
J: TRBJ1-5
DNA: TGTGCCTGGAGTGCGAGAGGCAGGGTGCTTGGGGAGCCCCAGCATTTT
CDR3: CAWSARGRVLGEPQHF

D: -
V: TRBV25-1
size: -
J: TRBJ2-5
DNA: TGTGCCAGCAGTGACTCGGTAACCCAAGAGACCCAGTACTTC
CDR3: CASSDSVTQETQYF

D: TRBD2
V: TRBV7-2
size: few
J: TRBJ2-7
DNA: TGTGCCAGCAGCTTCTGGACTAGCGGTTCCGGCGAGCAGTACTTC
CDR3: CASSFWTSGSGEQYF

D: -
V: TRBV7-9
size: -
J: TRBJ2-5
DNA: TGTGCCAGCAGCTTGACTATCCAGGCCCAAGAGACCCAGTACTTC
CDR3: CASSLTIQAQETQYF

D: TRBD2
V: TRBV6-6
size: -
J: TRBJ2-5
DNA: TGTGCCAGCAGTTACCCTGGCGGGAGGGAGACCCAGTACTTC
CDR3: CASSYPGGRETQYF

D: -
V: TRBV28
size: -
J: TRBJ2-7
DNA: TGTGCCAGCAGTTCCTCCTACGAGCAGTACTTC
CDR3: CASSSSYEQYF

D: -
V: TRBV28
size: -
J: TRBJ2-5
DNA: TGTGCCAGCAGTCACCGACGGATTCAAGAGACCCAGTACTTC
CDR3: CASSHRRIQETQYF

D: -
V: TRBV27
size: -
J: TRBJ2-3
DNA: TGTGCCAGCAGTTTCGAGCAGGGTAGGCCTGGCACAGATACGCAGTATTTT
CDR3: CASSFEQGRPGTDTQYF

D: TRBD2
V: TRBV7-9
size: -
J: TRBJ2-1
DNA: TGTGCCAGCAGCGCTACTAGCGGTTACTACAATGAGCAGTTCTTC
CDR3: CASSATSGYYNEQFF

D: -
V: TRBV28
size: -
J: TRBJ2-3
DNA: TGTGCCAGCGGGGGACTTGGCCGGGTCTCCACAGATACGCAGTATTTT
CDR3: CASGGLGRVSTDTQYF

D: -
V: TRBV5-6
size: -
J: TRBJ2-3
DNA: TGTGCCAGCAGCTTGCGACAGACTCGCACAGATACGCAGTATTTT
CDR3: CASSLRQTRTDTQYF

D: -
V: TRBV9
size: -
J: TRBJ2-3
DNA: TGTGCCAGCAGCGTAGAACAGGGTTCAGATACGCAGTATTTT
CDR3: CASSVEQGSDTQYF

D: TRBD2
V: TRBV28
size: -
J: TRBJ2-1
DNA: TGTGCCAGCAGTTCACCCGGGACTAGCGGAGGCGTGGATGAGCAGTTCTTC
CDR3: CASSSPGTSGGVDEQFF

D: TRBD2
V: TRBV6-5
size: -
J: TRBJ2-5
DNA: TGTGCCAGCAGAGGGACTAGCGGAGAGACCCAGTACTTC
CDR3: CASRGTSGETQYF

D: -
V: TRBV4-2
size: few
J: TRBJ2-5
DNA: TGTGCCAGCAGCCAAGAGGTAGGAGAGACCCAGTACTTC
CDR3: CASSQEVGETQYF

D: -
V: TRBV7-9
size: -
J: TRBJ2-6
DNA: TGTGCCAGCAGCTTAGCGCAGGGCTCTGGGGCCAACGTCCTGACTTTC
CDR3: CASSLAQGSGANVLTF

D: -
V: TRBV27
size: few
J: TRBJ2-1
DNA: TGTGCCAGCAGTCAGGGTTACAATGAGCAGTTCTTC
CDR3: CASSQGYNEQFF

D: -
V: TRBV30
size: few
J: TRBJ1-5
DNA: TGTGCCTGGAGTGTACATTTCCGGGCCAATCAGCCCCAGCATTTT
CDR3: CAWSVHFRANQPQHF

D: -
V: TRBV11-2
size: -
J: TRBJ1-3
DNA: TGTGCCAGCAGCTTAGTTGAGTCTGGAAACACCATATATTTT
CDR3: CASSLVESGNTIYF

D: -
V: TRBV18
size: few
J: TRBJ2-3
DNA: TGTGCCAGCTCCTCACCAGATACGCAGTATTTT
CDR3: CASSSPDTQYF

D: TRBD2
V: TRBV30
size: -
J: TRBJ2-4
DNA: TGTGCCTGGAGTGTACAAGGACTAGCGGCTCGCTACTTC
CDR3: CAWSVQGLAARYF

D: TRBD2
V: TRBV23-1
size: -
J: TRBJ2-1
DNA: TGCGCCAGCAGCCAAGGTAGGACTAGCGGAGACAATGAGCAGTTCTTC
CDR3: CASSQGRTSGDNEQFF

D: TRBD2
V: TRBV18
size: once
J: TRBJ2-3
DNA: TGTGCCAGCTCACCAGGATCCGGGACTAGCGCCTTCACAGATACGCAGTATTTT
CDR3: CASSPGSGTSAFTDTQYF

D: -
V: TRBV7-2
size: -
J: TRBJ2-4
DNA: TGTGCCAGCAGCTTAGTTTGGCAGAATCAAAACATTCAGTACTTC
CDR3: CASSLVWQNQNIQYF

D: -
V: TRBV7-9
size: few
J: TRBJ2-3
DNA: TGTGCCAGCAGCTTAGTCCACGGATTGTCGGATACGCAGTATTTT
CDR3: CASSLVHGLSDTQYF

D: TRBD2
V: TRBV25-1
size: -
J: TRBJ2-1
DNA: TGTGCCAGCAGGACTAGCGGTCGGAGGGGTGAGCAGTTCTTC
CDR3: CASRTSGRRGEQFF

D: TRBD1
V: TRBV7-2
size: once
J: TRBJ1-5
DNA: TGTGCCAGCAGCCTGGGACAGGGGGCAGGGCAGCCCCAGCATTTT
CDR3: CASSLGQGAGQPQHF

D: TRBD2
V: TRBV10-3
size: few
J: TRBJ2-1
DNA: TGTGCCATCAGTGAGTCTGCTAGCGGGAGTGCCTACAATGAGCAGTTCTTC
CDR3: CAISESASGSAYNEQFF

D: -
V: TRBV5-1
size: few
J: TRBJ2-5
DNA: TGCGCCAGCAGCTTGCCTGGGGAGACCCAGTACTTC
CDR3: CASSLPGETQYF

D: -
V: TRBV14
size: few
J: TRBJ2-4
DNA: TGTGCCAGCAGCCAGCAGTTAGCCAAAAACATTCAGTACTTC
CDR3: CASSQQLAKNIQYF

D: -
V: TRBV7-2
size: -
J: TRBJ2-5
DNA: TGTGCCAGCAGCCGGGGGCAGGGGCAAGAGACCCAGTACTTC
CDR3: CASSRGQGQETQYF

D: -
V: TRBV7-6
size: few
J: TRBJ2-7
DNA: TGTGCCAGCAGCACCATGGACTACCCCCACGAGCAGTACTTC
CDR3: CASSTMDYPHEQYF

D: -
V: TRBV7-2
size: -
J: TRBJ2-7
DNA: TGTGCCAGCAGCTTAGTCCAAACCGGCTCCTACGAGCAGTACTTC
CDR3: CASSLVQTGSYEQYF